This T cell receptor beta chain is from a study of T-cell memory formation after mild COVID-19. Study-level background: Clusters of TCRs were largely donor specific.

In this sample, this clonotype turned up a few times. The antigen is not known. The study, taken as a whole, reports: Chiefly within CM and EM were the contracting CD4+ clones; CD8+ ones were within EMRA. That cross-reactive memory joined was suggested by some responding clones appearing in pre-infection memory. Later expanders leaned CD4+, whereas day 15 to 85 contracting clones were balanced CD4/CD8.

TCRdb called the 5' RACE reads again in MiXCR, with one record for every CDR3 protein. The table records 120,000 to 150,000 distinct CDR3 sequences, about 19% of them present only once. This CDR3 comprises 12 residues. Germline V gene data show CDR1 as KGHSH and CDR2 as LQKENI. V lost 1 base, J lost 7 bases, and 8 bases lay in between. The chain carries TRBV18 and TRBJ2-7, with D unresolved. Sequenced input: PBMCs or a T cell subset sorted from them (not recorded which). The source is an adult woman who had mild COVID-19 (a few samples of this study predate the infection). Cell type and time point are not known. For the CDR3, the DNA is TGTGCCAGCTCACCACGGGCCGGAGAGCAGTACTTC. Translated: CASSPRAGEQYF.